A selection of T cell receptor beta chains follows, all from one sample in a study of cytomegalovirus exposure and HLA in healthy donors. The repertoire was sequenced with immunoSEQ multiplex PCR; TCRdb's copy has only in-frame clones and lacks some. The table records under 250,000 clones, approximately 87% of them present only once. Sequencing was carried out using PBMCs. These receptors originate from a woman aged 18-35 years in good health and CMV-seronegative. Both conserved end residues are part of each CDR3. The order of the fields is CDR3 protein, CDR3 DNA, clone size, V gene, J gene, CDR3 length, D gene. The D gene is left open where the match is weak. The size field is filled for only some rows; it gives once, few, many or a size class.

CASSYRDNSPLHF	TGTGCCAGCAGTTACAGGGATAATTCACCCCTCCACTTT	few	TRBV6-6	TRBJ1-6	13	-
CASSDSAASGSHYGYTF	TGTGCCAGCAGTGACTCAGCAGCCTCGGGCAGTCATTATGGCTACACCTTC	-	TRBV6-4	TRBJ1-2	17	-
CASTHRGVVEQYF	TGTGCCAGCACTCACAGGGGGGTCGTCGAGCAGTACTTC	-	TRBV2	TRBJ2-7	13	TRBD1
CASVLGQPDNEQFF	TGTGCCAGCGTTTTGGGACAGCCGGACAATGAGCAGTTCTTC	-	TRBV2	TRBJ2-1	14	TRBD1
CASTENRNSNQPQHF	TGTGCCAGTACCGAGAACAGGAATAGCAATCAGCCCCAGCATTTT	few	TRBV19	TRBJ1-5	15	-
CASRQGARYNEQFF	TGCGCCAGCAGACAGGGGGCGCGGTACAATGAGCAGTTCTTC	-	TRBV10-2	TRBJ2-1	14	TRBD1
CASSLEQGNTEAFF	TGCGCCAGCAGCTTGGAGCAGGGGAACACTGAAGCTTTCTTT	-	TRBV5-1	TRBJ1-1	14	-
CASSLTSGRAAEEQFF	TGTGCCAGCAGTTTAACTAGCGGGAGGGCCGCTGAGGAGCAGTTCTTC	-	TRBV27	TRBJ2-1	16	TRBD2
CASSLGTGAGTEAFF	TGCGCCAGCAGCTTGGGGACAGGGGCAGGTACTGAAGCTTTCTTT	-	TRBV5-1	TRBJ1-1	15	TRBD1
CASRRGTDTQYF	TGTGCCAGCCGGCGGGGCACAGATACGCAGTATTTT	-	TRBV6-1	TRBJ2-3	12	-
CASRPAGAGGQPQHF	TGTGCCAGCAGACCCGCAGGGGCCGGGGGTCAGCCCCAGCATTTT	-	TRBV27	TRBJ1-5	15	-
CASSFAGPSWEKLFF	TGTGCCAGCAGTTTCGCGGGGCCTTCGTGGGAAAAACTGTTTTTT	-	TRBV28	TRBJ1-4	15	-
CAWRGMNTEAFF	TGTGCCTGGAGGGGGATGAACACTGAAGCTTTCTTT	-	TRBV30	TRBJ1-1	12	-
CASSLSIGRYNEQFF	TGTGCCAGCAGTTTATCGATCGGACGGTACAATGAGCAGTTCTTC	-	TRBV27	TRBJ2-1	15	-
CASSLGGGENTEAFF	TGCGCCAGCAGCTTAGGGGGCGGAGAGAACACTGAAGCTTTCTTT	-	TRBV5-1	TRBJ1-1	15	TRBD1
CASSLAANTGELFF	TGCGCCAGCAGCTTAGCGGCGAACACCGGGGAGCTGTTTTTT	few	TRBV5-1	TRBJ2-2	14	-
CASSVAVENPRPYYGYTF	TGTGCCAGCAGCGTAGCGGTCGAAAATCCCAGGCCCTACTATGGCTACACCTTC	-	TRBV9	TRBJ1-2	18	-
CASSNQGDNSPLHF	TGTGCCAGCTCCAATCAGGGTGATAATTCACCCCTCCACTTT	-	TRBV18	TRBJ1-6	14	-